This T cell receptor beta chain stems from a study of OX40 agonist ivuxolimab in advanced cancers. At the level of the study: An anti-OX40 (CD134) antibody with agonistic activity, ivuxolimab, was administered to patients. Intravenous ivuxolimab at 0.01 to 10 mg/kg was given to patients every 2 weeks. Two patients with cutaneous melanoma and one with hepatocellular carcinoma, three in total, showed partial responses.

To note about this clone: Its antigen is unknown.

General study findings and limits: Several nonresponders also turned out to have low normalized T-cell clonal expansion.

Assay: immunoSEQ multiplex PCR; the TCRdb copy retains only in-frame clones and omits some. Of over 10,000 clones in the sample, 65% to 85% are singletons; the top ten hold about 37%. The CDR3 is 15 residues long. CDR1 MNHEY and CDR2 SMNVEV come from the germline V gene (reference sequence). The trim removed 2 bases at V and 5 bases at J, leaving 3 bases unmatched. This material consisted of CD4+ or CD8+ T cells sorted from blood, taken in a trial of the OX40 agonist ivuxolimab. The chain links TRBV27 to TRBJ2-7, with 13 bases matching TRBD2. The receptor's source is an adult with an advanced solid tumor such as melanoma, head and neck, liver or kidney cancer. DNA of the CDR3: TGTGCCAGCAGTTTAGGGACTAGCGGGATCAACGAGCAGTACTTC. Protein: CASSLGTSGINEQYF.